These T cell receptor beta chains were read from a single sample in a study of CD4+ T cells in melanoma. The method was immunoSEQ multiplex PCR; TCRdb's version includes in-frame clones alone and lacks a portion of them. The sample consists of some 14,000 clones, approximately 80% of them appearing once. Sequencing was performed on cells from a culture (not recorded whether cultured in vitro). The receptors come from a human donor with melanoma. CDR3s include the opening cysteine and the closing phenylalanine or tryptophan.

j_call v_call cdr3_aa
TRBJ2-1 TRBV5-1 CASSFGGLAGNEQFF
TRBJ1-2 TRBV30 CAWSRLNYGYTF
TRBJ2-7 TRBV11-2 CASSPLRGEDSYEQYF
TRBJ1-4 TRBV5-1 CASRQGAGKINEKLFF
TRBJ2-3 TRBV5-1 CASSAGQGTDTQYF
TRBJ1-1 TRBV27 CASSAVAGYTEAFF
TRBJ2-5 TRBV5-8 CASSTGTGSGRRETQYF
TRBJ1-5 TRBV28 CAGQALKQPQHF
TRBJ2-6 TRBV6-1 CASSERFSGANVLTF
TRBJ2-3 TRBV14 CASSRQRGGTDTQYF
TRBJ2-3 TRBV5-1 CASRGTLSTDTQYF
TRBJ1-6 TRBV6-1 CASSERLGHYNSPLHF
TRBJ2-1 TRBV30 CAWATGLGWNEQFF
TRBJ2-1 TRBV2 CASSTTLGAGGSFSYNEQFF
TRBJ1-5 TRBV6-4 CASSDSPGTAHFFLLRNQPQHF
TRBJ2-7 TRBV6-1 CASSEVGLHEQYF
TRBJ1-2 TRBV19 CASSMETSYGYTF
TRBJ2-7 TRBV5-1 CASRRTGGAYEQYF
TRBJ2-7 TRBV28 CASSQGVSPYEQYF
TRBJ1-4 TRBV11-2 CASSLNTGKLFF
TRBJ2-2 TRBV30 CAWKRDGTGELFF